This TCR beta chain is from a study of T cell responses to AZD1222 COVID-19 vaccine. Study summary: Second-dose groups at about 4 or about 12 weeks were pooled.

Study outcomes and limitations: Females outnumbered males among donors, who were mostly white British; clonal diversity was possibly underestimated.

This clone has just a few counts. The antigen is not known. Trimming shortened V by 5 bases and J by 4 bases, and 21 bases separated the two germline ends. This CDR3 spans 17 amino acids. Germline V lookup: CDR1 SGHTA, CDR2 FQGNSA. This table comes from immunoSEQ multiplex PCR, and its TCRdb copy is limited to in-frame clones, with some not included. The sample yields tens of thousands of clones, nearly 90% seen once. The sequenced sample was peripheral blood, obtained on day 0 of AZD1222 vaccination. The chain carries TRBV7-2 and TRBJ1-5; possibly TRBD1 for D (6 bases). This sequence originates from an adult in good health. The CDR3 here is CASSPYGGRLQNQPQHF. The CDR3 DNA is TGTGCCAGCAGCCCCTATGGGGGGCGTCTCCAAAATCAGCCCCAGCATTTT.